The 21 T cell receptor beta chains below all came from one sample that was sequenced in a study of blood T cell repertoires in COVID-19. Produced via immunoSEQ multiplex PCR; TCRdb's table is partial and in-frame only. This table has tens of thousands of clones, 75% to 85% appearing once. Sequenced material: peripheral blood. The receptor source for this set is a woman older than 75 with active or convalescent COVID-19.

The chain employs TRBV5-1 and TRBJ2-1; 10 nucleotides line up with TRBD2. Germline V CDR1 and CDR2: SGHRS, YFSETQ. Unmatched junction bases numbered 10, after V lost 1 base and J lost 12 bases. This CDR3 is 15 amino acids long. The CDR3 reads CASSLSQREGRTQFF. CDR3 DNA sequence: TGCGCCAGCAGCTTGTCCCAGCGGGAGGGTCGAACGCAGTTCTTC.

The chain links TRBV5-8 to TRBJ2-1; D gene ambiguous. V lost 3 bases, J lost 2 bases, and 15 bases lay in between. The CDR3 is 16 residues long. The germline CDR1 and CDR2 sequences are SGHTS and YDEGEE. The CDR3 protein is CASSSGRVTTYNEQFF. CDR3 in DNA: TGTGCCAGCAGCTCCGGCCGGGTCACTACCTACAATGAGCAGTTCTTC. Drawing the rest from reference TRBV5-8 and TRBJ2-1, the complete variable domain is EAGVTQSPTHLIKTRGQQATLRCSPISGHTSVYWYQQALGLGLQFLLWYDEGEERNRGNFPPRFSGRQFPNYSSELNVNALELEDSALYLCASSSGRVTTYNEQFFGPGTRLTVL.

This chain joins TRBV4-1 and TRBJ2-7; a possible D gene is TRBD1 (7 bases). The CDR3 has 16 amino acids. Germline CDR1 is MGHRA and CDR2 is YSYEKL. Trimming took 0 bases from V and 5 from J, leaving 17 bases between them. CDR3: CASSQDPGQGEDEQYF. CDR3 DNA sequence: TGCGCCAGCAGCCAAGATCCCGGCCAGGGGGAGGACGAGCAGTACTTC.

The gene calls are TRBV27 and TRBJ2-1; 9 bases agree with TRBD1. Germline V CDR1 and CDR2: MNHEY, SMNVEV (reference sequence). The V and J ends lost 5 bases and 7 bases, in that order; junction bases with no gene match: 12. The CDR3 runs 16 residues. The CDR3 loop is CASSVTRDRVVNEQFF. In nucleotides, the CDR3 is TGTGCCAGCAGTGTAACGCGGGACAGGGTAGTGAATGAGCAGTTCTTC.

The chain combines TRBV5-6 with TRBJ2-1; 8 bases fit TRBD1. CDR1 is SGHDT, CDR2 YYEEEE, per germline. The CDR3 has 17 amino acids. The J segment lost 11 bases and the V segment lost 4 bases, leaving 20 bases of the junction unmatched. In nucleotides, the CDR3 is TGTGCCAGCAGCCCCCGTAGGAGGACAGGGAGTATTGATAAGCAGTTCTTC. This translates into CASSPRRRTGSIDKQFF.

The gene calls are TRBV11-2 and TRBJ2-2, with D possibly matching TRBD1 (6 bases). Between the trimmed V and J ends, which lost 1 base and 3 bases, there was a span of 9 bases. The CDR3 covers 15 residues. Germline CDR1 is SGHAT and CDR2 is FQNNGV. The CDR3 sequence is CASSLGKGDTGELFF. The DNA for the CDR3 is TGTGCCAGCAGCTTAGGGAAGGGGGACACCGGGGAGCTGTTTTTT. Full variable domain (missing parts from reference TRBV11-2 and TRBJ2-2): EAGVAQSPRYKIIEKRQSVAFWCNPISGHATLYWYQQILGQGPKLLIQFQNNGVVDDSQLPKDRFSAERLKGVDSTLKIQPAKLEDSAVYLCASSLGKGDTGELFFGEGSRLTVL.

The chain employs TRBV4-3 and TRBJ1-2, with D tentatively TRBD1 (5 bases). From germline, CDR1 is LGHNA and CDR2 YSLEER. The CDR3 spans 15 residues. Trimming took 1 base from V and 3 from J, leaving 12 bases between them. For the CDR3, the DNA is TGCGCCAGCAGCCAAGTAGTCGGCAGGGACTATGGCTACACCTTC. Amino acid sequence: CASSQVVGRDYGYTF.

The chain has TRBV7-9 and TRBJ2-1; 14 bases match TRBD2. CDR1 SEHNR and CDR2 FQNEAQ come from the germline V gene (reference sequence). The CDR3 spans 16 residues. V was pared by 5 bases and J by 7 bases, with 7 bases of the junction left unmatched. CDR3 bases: TGTGCCAGCAGCAGACTAGCGGGAGGGCCTAGTAATGAGCAGTTCTTC. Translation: CASSRLAGGPSNEQFF.

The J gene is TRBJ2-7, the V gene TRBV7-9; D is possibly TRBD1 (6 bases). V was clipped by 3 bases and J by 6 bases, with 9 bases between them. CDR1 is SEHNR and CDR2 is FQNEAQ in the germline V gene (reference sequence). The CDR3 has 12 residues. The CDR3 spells CASSFTGSEQYF. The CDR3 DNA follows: TGTGCCAGCAGCTTCACAGGGAGCGAGCAGTACTTC.

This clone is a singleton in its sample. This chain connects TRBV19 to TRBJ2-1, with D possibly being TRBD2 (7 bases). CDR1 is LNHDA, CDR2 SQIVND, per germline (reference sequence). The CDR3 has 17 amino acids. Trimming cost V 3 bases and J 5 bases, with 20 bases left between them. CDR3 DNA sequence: TGTGCCAGTAGTATGGGGGGGCTGGGCGGAACTCACAATGAGCAGTTCTTC. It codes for CASSMGGLGGTHNEQFF.

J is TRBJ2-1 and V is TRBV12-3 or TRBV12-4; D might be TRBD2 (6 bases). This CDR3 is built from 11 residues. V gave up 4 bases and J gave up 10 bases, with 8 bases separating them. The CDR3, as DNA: TGTGCCAGCAGTTCAGGACTAGAGCAGTTCTTC. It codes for CASSSGLEQFF.

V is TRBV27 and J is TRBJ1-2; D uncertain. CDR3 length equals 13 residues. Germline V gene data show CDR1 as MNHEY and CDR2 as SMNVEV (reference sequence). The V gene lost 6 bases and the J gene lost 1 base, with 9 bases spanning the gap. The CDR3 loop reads CASSLTVNYGYTF. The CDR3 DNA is TGTGCCAGCAGCCTAACAGTTAACTATGGCTACACCTTC.

CDR3 residues: CASSLEPANTEAFF. CDR3 DNA sequence: TGTGCCAGCAGCTTAGAGCCCGCGAACACTGAAGCTTTCTTT. This chain joins TRBV7-6 and TRBJ1-1, with D uncertain. Trimming stripped 1 base from V and 1 base from J, with 7 bases between. The CDR3 runs 14 residues. CDR1 and CDR2 (germline): SGHVS, FNYEAQ.

In DNA form, the CDR3 reads TGTGCCAGCAGCCGTCCTCAGTCCTACGAGCAGTACTTC. Translation gives CASSRPQSYEQYF. V usage is TRBV3-1 (or the pseudogene TRBV3-2) and J usage is TRBJ2-7; D gene uncertain. This CDR3 has 13 amino acids. Trimming took 4 bases from V and 1 from J, leaving 8 bases between them. Per germline, CDR1 LGHDT and CDR2 YNNKEL (reference sequence).

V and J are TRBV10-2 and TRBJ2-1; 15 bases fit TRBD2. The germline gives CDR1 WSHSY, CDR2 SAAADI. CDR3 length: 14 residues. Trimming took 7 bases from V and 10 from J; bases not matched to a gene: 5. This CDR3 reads CASTGLAGGREQFF. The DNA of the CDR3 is TGCGCCAGCACTGGACTAGCGGGGGGGAGAGAGCAGTTCTTC.

The CDR3 is CASSLQGGNSPLHF. CDR3 coding DNA: TGCGCCAGCAGCCTACAGGGCGGTAATTCACCCCTCCACTTT. J is TRBJ1-6 and V is TRBV5-1; possibly TRBD1 for D (6 bases). The V end was cut by 4 bases, the J end by 6 bases, with 11 bases between. The CDR3 is 14 amino acids. In germline, CDR1 is SGHRS, CDR2 YFSETQ.

In DNA, the CDR3 is TGTGCCAGCAGTCTAGAATATAGCAATCAGCCCCAGCATTTT. Translating gives CASSLEYSNQPQHF. The J gene is TRBJ1-5, the V gene TRBV27; no firm D call. Trimming removed 5 bases from V and 0 bases from J, with 8 bases in between. This CDR3 is 14 amino acids long. From germline, CDR1 is MNHEY and CDR2 SMNVEV (reference sequence).

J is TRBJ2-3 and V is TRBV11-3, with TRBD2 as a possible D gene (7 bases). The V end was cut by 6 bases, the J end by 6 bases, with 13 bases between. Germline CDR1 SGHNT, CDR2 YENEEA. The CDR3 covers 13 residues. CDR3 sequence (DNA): TGTGCCAGCAGTTGGGGGGGGGCGGATACGCAGTATTTT. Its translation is CASSWGGADTQYF.

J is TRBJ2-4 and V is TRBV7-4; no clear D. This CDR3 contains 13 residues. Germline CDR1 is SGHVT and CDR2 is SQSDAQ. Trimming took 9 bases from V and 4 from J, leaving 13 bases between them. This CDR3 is CARREKIKNIQYF. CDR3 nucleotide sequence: TGTGCCAGGAGAGAAAAGATAAAAAACATTCAGTACTTC.

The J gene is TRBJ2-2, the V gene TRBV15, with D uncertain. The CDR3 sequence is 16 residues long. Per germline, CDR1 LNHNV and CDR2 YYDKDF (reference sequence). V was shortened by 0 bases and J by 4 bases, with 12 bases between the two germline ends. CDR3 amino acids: CATSRDWSFATGELFF. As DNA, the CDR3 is TGTGCCACCAGCAGAGATTGGAGTTTCGCCACCGGGGAGCTGTTTTTT.

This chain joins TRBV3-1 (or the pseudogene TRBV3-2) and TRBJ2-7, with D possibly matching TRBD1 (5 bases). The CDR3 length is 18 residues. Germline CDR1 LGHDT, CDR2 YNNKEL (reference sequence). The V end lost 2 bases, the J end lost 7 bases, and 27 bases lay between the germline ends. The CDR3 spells CASSQSRLLRQGAREQYF. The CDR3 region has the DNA TGTGCCAGCAGCCAATCACGACTCCTGAGGCAGGGCGCGCGGGAGCAGTACTTC.